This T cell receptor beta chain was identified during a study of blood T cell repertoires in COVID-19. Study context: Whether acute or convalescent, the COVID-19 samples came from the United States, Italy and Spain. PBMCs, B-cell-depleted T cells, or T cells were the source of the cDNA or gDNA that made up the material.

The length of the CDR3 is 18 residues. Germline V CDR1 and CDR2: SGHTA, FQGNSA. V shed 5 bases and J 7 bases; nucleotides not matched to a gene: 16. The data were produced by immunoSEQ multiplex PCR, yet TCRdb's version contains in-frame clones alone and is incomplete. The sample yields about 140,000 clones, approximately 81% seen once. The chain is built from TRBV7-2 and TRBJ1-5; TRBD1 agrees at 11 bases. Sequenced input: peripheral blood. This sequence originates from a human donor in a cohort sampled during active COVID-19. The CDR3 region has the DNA TGTGCCAGCAGCCCCGCCCTCGGACAGGGGGCACGTAGACAGCCCCAGCATTTT. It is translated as CASSPALGQGARRQPQHF. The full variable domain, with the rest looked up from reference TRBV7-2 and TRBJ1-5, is GAGVSQSPSNKVTEKGKDVELRCDPISGHTALYWYRQSLGQGLEFLIYFQGNSAPDKSGLPSDRFSAERTGGSVSTLTIQRTQQEDSAVYLCASSPALGQGARRQPQHFGDGTRLSIL.